This T cell receptor (beta chain) was identified during a study of Ad26.COV2.S vaccination and SARS-CoV-2 variants. Study details: Dosing was one shot or two shots 56 days apart.

General observations from the study: Post-vaccination breadth of spike-specific CD8+ and CD4+ T cell responses was reportedly substantial. The TCR breadth and depth analyses may have understated or missed part of the total T cell responses.

Treatment of the sample: over 15 received Ad26.COV2.S at low or high dose, single or two shots; about 5 received placebo; per-sample allocation not given. Vaccine and placebo recipients were sampled on day 63 after the first injection. This adult donor, from Boston, was 18-55 years old. The data were produced by immunoSEQ multiplex PCR, yet TCRdb's version contains in-frame clones alone and is incomplete. The sample has about 350,000 clones; more than 85% are singletons. The CDR3 is made up of 15 amino acids. Per germline, CDR1 MGHRA and CDR2 YSYEKL. The V segment lost 4 bases and the J segment 2 bases; nucleotides outside the gene matches: 3. As for this clone: Its antigen is still unknown.

The sequenced sample was peripheral blood, obtained in a trial of Ad26.COV2.S vaccine versus placebo. The J gene is TRBJ2-7, the V gene TRBV4-1; 12 nucleotides line up with TRBD2. The sequence derives from a person between 18 and 59 years old who received the Ad26.COV2.S COVID-19 vaccine or a placebo. CDR3 amino acids: CASSPSGRDPYEQYF. CDR3 nucleotides: TGCGCCAGCAGCCCTAGCGGGAGGGACCCCTACGAGCAGTACTTC.